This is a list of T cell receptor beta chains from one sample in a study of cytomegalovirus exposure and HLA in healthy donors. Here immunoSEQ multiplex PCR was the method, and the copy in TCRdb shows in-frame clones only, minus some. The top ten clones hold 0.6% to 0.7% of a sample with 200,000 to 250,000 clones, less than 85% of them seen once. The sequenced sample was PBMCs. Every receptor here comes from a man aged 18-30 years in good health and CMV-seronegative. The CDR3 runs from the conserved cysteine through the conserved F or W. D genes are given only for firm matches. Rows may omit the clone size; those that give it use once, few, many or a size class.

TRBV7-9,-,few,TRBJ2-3,CASSQLMLDTQYF,TGTGCCAGCAGCCAACTGATGCTAGATACGCAGTATTTT
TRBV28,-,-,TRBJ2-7,CASSLGRVGKYF,TGTGCCAGCAGTTTAGGGCGGGTGGGGAAGTACTTC
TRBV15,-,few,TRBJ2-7,CATSRGTGKETGEQYF,TGTGCCACCAGCAGAGGGACCGGGAAGGAGACAGGCGAGCAGTACTTC
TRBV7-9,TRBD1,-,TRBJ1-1,CASSTWDSSNTEAFF,TGTGCCAGCAGCACTTGGGACAGTTCTAACACTGAAGCTTTCTTT
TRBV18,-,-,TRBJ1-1,CASSPLGGGDTEAFF,TGTGCCAGCTCACCATTAGGGGGTGGGGACACTGAAGCTTTCTTT
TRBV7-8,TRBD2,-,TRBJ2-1,CASSHPLAGTYNEQFF,TGTGCCAGCAGCCATCCACTAGCGGGGACCTACAATGAGCAGTTCTTC
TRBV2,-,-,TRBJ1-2,CASSDLVGAPYGYTF,TGTGCCAGCAGTGACCTTGTGGGGGCCCCCTATGGCTACACCTTC
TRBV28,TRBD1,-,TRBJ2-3,CASSFRDRGFTQYF,TGTGCCAGCAGTTTTCGGGACAGGGGTTTTACGCAGTATTTT
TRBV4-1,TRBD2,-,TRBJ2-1,CASSQGLAGGYNEQFF,TGCGCCAGCAGCCAAGGACTAGCGGGAGGGTACAATGAGCAGTTCTTC
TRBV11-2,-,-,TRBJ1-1,CASSASWANTEAFF,TGTGCCAGCAGCGCCTCGTGGGCGAACACTGAAGCTTTCTTT
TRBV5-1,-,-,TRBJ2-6,CASSLDTNSGANVLTF,TGCGCCAGCAGCTTGGACACTAACTCTGGGGCCAACGTCCTGACTTTC
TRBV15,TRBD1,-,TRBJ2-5,CATSRGQGKTQYF,TGTGCCACCAGCAGAGGACAGGGGAAGACCCAGTACTTC
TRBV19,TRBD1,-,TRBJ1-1,CASWGTGWTEAFF,TGTGCCAGTTGGGGGACAGGGTGGACTGAAGCTTTCTTT
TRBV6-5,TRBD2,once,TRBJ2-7,CASSTGTSVYEQYF,TGTGCCAGCAGTACCGGGACTAGCGTCTACGAGCAGTACTTC
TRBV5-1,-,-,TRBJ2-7,CASSTGTSSYEQYF,TGCGCCAGCAGCACCGGGACTTCGTCCTACGAGCAGTACTTC
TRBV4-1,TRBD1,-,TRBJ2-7,CASSLTGTGDYEQYF,TGCGCCAGCAGCCTTACCGGGACAGGGGATTACGAGCAGTACTTC
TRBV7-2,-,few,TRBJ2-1,CASSLDGQGQSYNEQFF,TGTGCCAGCAGCTTAGATGGCCAGGGGCAATCCTACAATGAGCAGTTCTTC
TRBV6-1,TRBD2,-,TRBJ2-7,CASSRTSGSSYEQYF,TGTGCCAGCAGTCGCACTAGCGGGAGTTCCTACGAGCAGTACTTC
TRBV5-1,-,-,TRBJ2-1,CASSFHRGGGGNEQFF,TGCGCCAGCAGCTTTCACAGGGGGGGAGGAGGCAATGAGCAGTTCTTC
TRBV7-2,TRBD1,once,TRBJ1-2,CASSLAQGAGPSRGYTF,TGTGCCAGCAGCTTAGCCCAGGGGGCGGGACCCTCCCGGGGCTACACCTTC
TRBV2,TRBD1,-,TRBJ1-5,CASRRRGNQPQHF,TGTGCCAGCAGACGCAGGGGGAATCAGCCCCAGCATTTT
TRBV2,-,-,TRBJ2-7,CASSEGHSYEQYF,TGTGCCAGCAGTGAAGGCCACAGCTACGAGCAGTACTTC